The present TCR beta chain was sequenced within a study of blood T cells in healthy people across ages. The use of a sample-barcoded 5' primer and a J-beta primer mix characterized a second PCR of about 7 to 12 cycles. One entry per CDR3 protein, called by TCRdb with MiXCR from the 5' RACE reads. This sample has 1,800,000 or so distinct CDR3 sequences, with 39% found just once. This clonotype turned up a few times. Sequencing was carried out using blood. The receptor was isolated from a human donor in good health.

The CDR3: CASSRQVFYGYTF. The CDR3 bases are TGTGCCAGCAGTCGACAGGTCTTCTATGGCTACACCTTC. The chain is built from TRBV12-3 or TRBV12-4 and TRBJ1-2; the D gene is possibly TRBD1 (6 bases). This CDR3 region has 13 residues. V lost 5 bases to trimming and J lost 4 bases, with 11 bases between them.